A selection of T cell receptor beta chains follows, all from one sample in a study of T cells expressing NK-cell markers. After re-calling the 5' RACE reads, TCRdb lists one entry per CDR3 protein, DNA absent. Its table lists a few hundred thousand distinct CDR3 sequences. Input material: blood T cells: a sorted CD56 or NKG2C T cell subset, CD4+ or CD8+ T cells, or bulk PBMC T cells (not recorded which). The receptors were sampled from a man aged 18-75 years in good health. Both conserved end residues are part of each CDR3.

V gene,J gene,CDR3 protein
TRBV7-9,TRBJ1-5,CASSFGVRQPQHF
TRBV7-8,TRBJ2-2,CASSLLEELFF
TRBV29-1,TRBJ1-6,CSVVPGTYNSPLHF
TRBV14,TRBJ1-1,CASSQDKGQINTEAFF
TRBV12-3/TRBV12-4,TRBJ2-7,CASSGDTYEQYF
TRBV11-2,TRBJ2-5,CASRTGQQETQYF
TRBV3-1,TRBJ1-5,CASGFSEPQHF
TRBV11-1,TRBJ2-3,CASSLAIARDKGRTDTQYF
TRBV9,TRBJ2-1,CASSVDPGTADIEQFF
TRBV20-1,TRBJ1-5,CSARVYGINQPQHF
TRBV6-4,TRBJ1-1,CASSAEVNTEAFF
TRBV5-1,TRBJ2-3,CASSLGGGAHQYF
TRBV14,TRBJ2-7,CASSQDLGGGSEQYF
TRBV12-3/TRBV12-4,TRBJ2-7,CASRHRGTEQYF
TRBV6-1,TRBJ2-2,CASIWGGTGELFF
TRBV7-2,TRBJ2-7,CASSLEILAGGPYEQYF
TRBV12-3/TRBV12-4,TRBJ2-7,CASSPDRGQVLSYEQYF
TRBV11-2,TRBJ2-7,CASSLVGEERYF
TRBV18,TRBJ2-3,CASSPLVAGASTDTQYF
TRBV12-3/TRBV12-4,TRBJ2-5,CASTPGPLRLETQYF
TRBV30,TRBJ2-7,CAWSAQTAYEQYF
TRBV12-3/TRBV12-4,TRBJ1-2,CASSLRRAVYGYTF
TRBV29-1,TRBJ2-3,CSVDGGLGDTQYF
TRBV4-2,TRBJ2-3,CASSPYLASTDTQYF
TRBV5-4,TRBJ2-5,CASSSMTGHQETQYF
TRBV7-9,TRBJ2-3,CASSSPDYNTQYF
TRBV12-3/TRBV12-4,TRBJ2-5,CASTRRVGETQYF
TRBV9,TRBJ2-3,CASSVNSNSGGTDTQYF
TRBV20-1,TRBJ2-7,CSADRSSYEQYF
TRBV7-6,TRBJ2-3,CASSEGTGGSTDTQYF
TRBV5-4,TRBJ2-3,CASRPRGRTDTQYF
TRBV7-6,TRBJ2-2,CASSLSLAGGRNTGELFF
TRBV6-5,TRBJ1-4,CASSYLVGEKLFF
TRBV20-1,TRBJ2-5,CSARDLVQTSGAGETQYF
TRBV4-1,TRBJ2-1,CASSQGGGSSYNEQFF
TRBV9,TRBJ2-2,CASSPGTLFAGELFF
TRBV7-6,TRBJ2-3,CASSLGPGGSGGRPNTQYF
TRBV4-1,TRBJ2-5,CASSRRQEETQYF
TRBV6-1,TRBJ2-1,CASTSAGVKYNEQFF
TRBV20-1,TRBJ2-1,CSARRGQNSYNEQFF
TRBV5-5,TRBJ2-1,CASSPENRAGNEQFF
TRBV2,TRBJ1-1,CASRLTLHAGAVEAFF